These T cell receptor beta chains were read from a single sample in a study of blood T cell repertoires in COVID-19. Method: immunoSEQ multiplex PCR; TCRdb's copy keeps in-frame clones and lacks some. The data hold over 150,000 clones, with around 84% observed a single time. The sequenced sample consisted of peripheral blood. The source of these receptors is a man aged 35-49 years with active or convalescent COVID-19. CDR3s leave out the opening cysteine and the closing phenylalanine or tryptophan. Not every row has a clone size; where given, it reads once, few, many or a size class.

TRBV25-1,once,ASSERAGTGGTDTQY
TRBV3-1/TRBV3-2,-,ASSPPGTSVPLQY
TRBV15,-,ATSRDQAGSNQPQH
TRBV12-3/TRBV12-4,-,ASTRGINQPQH
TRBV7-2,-,ASSSTAPDDTQY
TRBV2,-,ASKRDLGRGLNQPQH
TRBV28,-,ASSLTGDHGYT
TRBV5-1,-,ASSLRGNGSPLH
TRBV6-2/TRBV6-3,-,ASSYEQGSSNQPQH
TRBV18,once,ASSPGGWNQPQH
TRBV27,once,ASKIQGYSNQPQH
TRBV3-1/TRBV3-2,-,ASGQSRAEAF
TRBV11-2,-,ASSLEREEETQY
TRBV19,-,ASSRTGKSTGNTIY
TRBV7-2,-,ASSLAPLETQY
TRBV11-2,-,ASRSGGAGETQY
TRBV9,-,ASSVGGKTYGYT
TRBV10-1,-,ASSEGDYESSTDTQY
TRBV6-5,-,ASETLTGELF
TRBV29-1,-,SVERAF
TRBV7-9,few,ASSFDSLY
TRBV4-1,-,ASSQGDRSTDTQY
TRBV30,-,AWLTAPTNYGYT
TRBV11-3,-,ASRSGGAQY
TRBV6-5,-,ASSYGQGNSPLH
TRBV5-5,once,ASSLGGPHDTQY
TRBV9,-,ASSRGDSRLQY
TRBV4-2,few,ASSQDLWDRKTEAF
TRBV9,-,ASSVPNEETQY
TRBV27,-,ASSVGLAGASIPYNEQF
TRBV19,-,ASSLGQGIANYGYT
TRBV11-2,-,ASSLGTGHGYT
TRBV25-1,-,ASSGTGFEKLF
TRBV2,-,ASRESGTQETQY
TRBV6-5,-,ASRGGSTDTQY